Listed here are 26 T cell receptor beta chains from one sample, sequenced in a study of blood T cell repertoires in COVID-19 (dated by TCRdb to about 2020). Library method: the immunoSEQ multiplex PCR assay. The table was pulled from immuneACCESS by TCRdb, which kept in-frame rearrangements only. Such tables lose some clones; where checked, under half of the loss comes from unresolved V genes, and the rest has no known cause. The sample includes about 180,000 clones, with 80% observed a single time. The ten largest clones take up approximately 14% of the sample. The sequenced material came from PBMCs or T cells enriched from blood (not recorded which). The receptors shown here come from a man between 60 and 75 years old who had been exposed to COVID-19.

The rearrangement links TRBV28 to TRBJ2-1, with 9 positions matching TRBD1. V trimming: 6 bases; J trimming: 6 bases; junction bases outside the gene matches: 9. CDR1 is MDHEN, CDR2 SYDVKM, per germline. The CDR3 contains 15 residues. The CDR3 protein is CASSGTGLNFNEQFF. The CDR3 region has the DNA TGTGCCAGCAGCGGGACAGGGTTGAATTTCAATGAGCAGTTCTTC.

V gene TRBV30 combines with J gene TRBJ2-7; the D gene is possibly TRBD2 (5 bases). CDR3 size: 12 residues. Germline lookup yields CDR1 GTSNPN and CDR2 SVGIG (reference sequence). Deletions cut 2 bases from V and 2 bases from J, with 7 bases between. The CDR3 DNA sequence: TGTGCCTGGAGTATCGGGGCCTACGAGCAGTACTTC. Translated: CAWSIGAYEQYF.

This clone has only one observation. This sequence joins TRBV30 and TRBJ1-3; D is unresolved. The CDR3 sequence is 15 residues long. Trimming took 5 bases from V and 0 from J, leaving 14 bases between them. Germline V gene data show CDR1 as GTSNPN and CDR2 as SVGIG (reference sequence). The CDR3 bases are TGTGCCTGGGGACTGTCGACTTTCTCTGGAAACACCATATATTTT. Translation gives CAWGLSTFSGNTIYF.

This clone was recorded only once. The chain couples TRBV3-1 (or the pseudogene TRBV3-2) to TRBJ1-1; D unresolved. Germline values: CDR1 LGHDT, CDR2 YNNKEL (reference sequence). This CDR3 has 14 residues. V was trimmed by 6 bases and J by 3 bases, leaving 14 bases between them. The chain's CDR3 is CASRTQGRDTEAFF. CDR3 in DNA: TGTGCCAGCAGGACACAAGGCCGCGACACTGAAGCTTTCTTT.

The chain is built from TRBV19 and TRBJ1-2; D possibly corresponds to TRBD1 (5 bases). CDR3 length equals 14 residues. V gave up 6 bases and J gave up 4 bases, with 15 bases separating them. Germline CDR1 is LNHDA and CDR2 is SQIVND (reference sequence). This CDR3 is CASSLTDRLYGYTF. The CDR3 DNA reads TGTGCCAGTAGCCTCACCGACAGACTCTATGGCTACACCTTC.

The gene calls are TRBV27 and TRBJ1-1; the match to TRBD1 covers 8 bases. The CDR3 length is 14 residues. With 2 bases clipped from V and 4 bases from J, the junction kept 3 bases outside the gene matches. Germline lookup yields CDR1 MNHEY and CDR2 SMNVEV (reference sequence). In nucleotides, the CDR3 is TGTGCCAGCAGTTTAGCAGGGGGCGGCACTGAAGCTTTCTTT. It is translated as CASSLAGGGTEAFF.

The rearrangement links TRBV19 to TRBJ1-2; possible D gene TRBD1, 5 bases. This CDR3 is 14 amino acids long. Germline V gives CDR1 LNHDA, CDR2 SQIVND (reference sequence). Trimming took 3 bases from V and 2 from J, leaving 10 bases between them. This CDR3 is CASSIPRQNYGYTF. The CDR3 DNA is TGTGCCAGTAGTATCCCCCGACAGAACTATGGCTACACCTTC.

This rearrangement joins TRBV7-9 to TRBJ1-2, with a tentative D call TRBD1 (6 bases). The germline V gene has CDR1 SEHNR and CDR2 FQNEAQ (reference sequence). The CDR3 contains 15 residues. The V gene lost 5 bases and the J gene lost 3 bases, with 16 bases spanning the gap. CDR3 residues: CASSEMQGIHYGYTF. The CDR3 DNA follows: TGTGCCAGCAGCGAGATGCAGGGGATACACTATGGCTACACCTTC. Drawing the rest from reference TRBV7-9 and TRBJ1-2, the complete variable domain is DTGVSQNPRHKITKRGQNVTFRCDPISEHNRLYWYRQTLGQGPEFLTYFQNEAQLEKSRLLSDRFSAERPKGSFSTLEIQRTEQGDSAMYLCASSEMQGIHYGYTFGSGTRLTVV.

The chain joins TRBV28 to TRBJ1-4, with 7 bases matching TRBD1. The CDR3 runs 14 residues. Germline CDR1 MDHEN, CDR2 SYDVKM. V was clipped by 2 bases and J by 6 bases; unmatched bases: 3. The CDR3 reads CASSLDRVDEKLFF. The CDR3 DNA follows: TGTGCCAGCAGTTTAGACAGGGTAGATGAAAAACTGTTTTTT. Variable domain in full (rest from reference TRBV28 and TRBJ1-4): DVKVTQSSRYLVKRTGEKVFLECVQDMDHENMFWYRQDPGLGLRLIYFSYDVKMKEKGDIPEGYSVSREKKERFSLILESASTNQTSMYLCASSLDRVDEKLFFGSGTQLSVL.

This chain connects TRBV6-4 to TRBJ2-3; 13 positions match TRBD2. V lost 3 bases, J lost 2 bases, and 2 bases stayed unmatched. CDR1 and CDR2 from the germline V gene are MRHNA and SNTAGT. The CDR3 runs to 16 residues. The CDR3 protein is CASSDGLAGDTDTQYF. In DNA, the CDR3 is TGTGCCAGCAGTGATGGACTAGCGGGAGACACAGATACGCAGTATTTT.

This clone was picked up one time. V is TRBV9 and J is TRBJ2-7, with a weak D call TRBD2 (6 bases). The CDR3 contains 14 residues. The germline gives CDR1 SGDLS, CDR2 YYNGEE. The ends were cut back, 0 bases at V and 3 bases at J, with 10 bases in the middle. The CDR3 sequence: CASSVANGGYEQYF. The CDR3 DNA is TGTGCCAGCAGCGTAGCTAACGGGGGCTACGAGCAGTACTTC. Full variable domain (remainder filled in from reference TRBV9 and TRBJ2-7): DSGVTQTPKHLITATGQRVTLRCSPRSGDLSVYWYQQSLDQGLQFLIQYYNGEERAKGNILERFSAQQFPDLHSELNLSSLELGDSALYFCASSVANGGYEQYFGPGTRLTVT.

The V and J genes are TRBV19 and TRBJ1-2; no clear D gene. V lost 5 bases and J 3 bases, leaving 13 bases between the germline ends. In germline, CDR1 is LNHDA, CDR2 SQIVND (reference sequence). The CDR3 runs to 14 residues. As DNA, the CDR3 is TGTGCCAGTAGTGCCCCGGGAGGTTACTATGGCTACACCTTC. Translation gives CASSAPGGYYGYTF.

This chain links TRBV25-1 with TRBJ2-1; 9 nucleotides line up with TRBD2. The CDR3 extends over 13 amino acids. Germline CDR1 and CDR2: MGHDK and SYGVNS. V shed 7 bases, J shed 8 bases, and the junction held 6 bases outside the gene matches. The chain's CDR3 is CASTAGGPHEQFF. The CDR3 DNA reads as TGTGCCAGCACTGCGGGAGGGCCCCATGAGCAGTTCTTC.

This chain joins TRBV7-2 and TRBJ1-5, with D hard to call. The CDR3 contains 14 residues. The germline V gene has CDR1 SGHTA and CDR2 FQGNSA. Deletions cut 8 bases from V and 3 bases from J, with 14 bases between. CDR3 coding DNA: TGTGCCAGCCATACCGGAGAGTACAATCAGCCCCAGCATTTT. Its protein product is CASHTGEYNQPQHF.

In this sample, this clone turned up a few times. The chain uses TRBV7-9 and TRBJ2-2, with D maybe TRBD1 (6 bases). Germline lookup yields CDR1 SEHNR and CDR2 FQNEAQ (reference sequence). The CDR3 has 15 residues. Trimming pared 4 bases from V and 4 bases from J, leaving 13 bases between. CDR3 amino acids: CASSSPDRTTGELFF. The CDR3 DNA follows: TGTGCCAGCAGCTCACCGGACAGAACCACCGGGGAGCTGTTTTTT. The entire variable domain, with the rest obtained from reference TRBV7-9 and TRBJ2-2, is as follows: DTGVSQNPRHKITKRGQNVTFRCDPISEHNRLYWYRQTLGQGPEFLTYFQNEAQLEKSRLLSDRFSAERPKGSFSTLEIQRTEQGDSAMYLCASSSPDRTTGELFFGEGSRLTVL.

This clone has a handful of counts. J is TRBJ1-5 and V is TRBV7-8; 8 bases fit TRBD1. Germline-derived CDR1 and CDR2 are SGHVS and FQNEAQ. Losses at the gene ends were 3 bases for V and 9 bases for J; bases not matched to a gene: 10. The CDR3 covers 15 residues. CDR3 sequence reads: CASSLGGQARGPQHF. The CDR3 nucleotides read TGTGCCAGCAGCTTGGGGGGACAGGCCCGAGGGCCCCAGCATTTT.

The chain uses TRBV7-3 and TRBJ2-7, with D tentatively TRBD2 (5 bases). The germline CDR1 and CDR2 sequences are SGHTA and FQGTGA. V was clipped by 3 bases and J by 3 bases, with 12 bases between them. CDR3 length equals 14 residues. For the CDR3, the DNA is TGTGCCAGCAGCTTGGGAGATGCTGGCTACGAGCAGTACTTC. This gives the protein CASSLGDAGYEQYF.

The rearrangement links TRBV28 to TRBJ2-2, with D possibly TRBD2 on 6 matching bases. Germline CDR1 MDHEN, CDR2 SYDVKM. V was trimmed by 3 bases and J by 4 bases, leaving 12 bases between them. The CDR3 extends over 15 amino acids. The CDR3 region has the DNA TGTGCCAGCAGTTTGCTTAGCGGTGGCACCGGGGAGCTGTTTTTT. This encodes CASSLLSGGTGELFF.

The chain employs TRBV9 and TRBJ2-5, with no clear D. The V gene lost 0 bases and the J gene lost 0 bases, with 6 bases spanning the gap. CDR1 is SGDLS, CDR2 YYNGEE, per germline. The CDR3 runs to 14 residues. The CDR3 spells CASSVVGDQETQYF. Written as DNA, the CDR3 is TGTGCCAGCAGCGTAGTAGGAGACCAAGAGACCCAGTACTTC.

The chain employs TRBV18 and TRBJ1-4; D gene ambiguous. This CDR3 spans 14 amino acids. Germline loops: CDR1 KGHSH, CDR2 LQKENI. Deletions cut 3 bases from V and 6 bases from J, with 11 bases between. The CDR3 coding sequence is TGTGCCAGCTCACCGCTGCGGGGTGATGAAAAACTGTTTTTT. It encodes CASSPLRGDEKLFF.

The sample holds a few counts of this clone. V gene TRBV6-5 combines with J gene TRBJ2-5; 11 nucleotides agree with TRBD2. The CDR3 is 15 residues long. V shed 2 bases and J 2 bases; nucleotides not matched to a gene: 1. Germline values: CDR1 MNHEY, CDR2 SVGAGI. DNA for the CDR3: TGTGCCAGCAGTTACGGGACTAGCGGTCAAGAGACCCAGTACTTC. Translation gives CASSYGTSGQETQYF.

The rearrangement links TRBV5-1 to TRBJ2-3; 10 nucleotides match TRBD2. V shed 7 bases, J shed 4 bases, and the junction held 6 bases outside the gene matches. Germline V gene lookup returns CDR1 SGHRS and CDR2 YFSETQ. This CDR3 is 14 amino acids long. The CDR3 protein is CASATSGTADTQYF. In DNA, the CDR3 is TGCGCCAGCGCAACTAGCGGGACGGCAGATACGCAGTATTTT. Using reference TRBV5-1 and TRBJ2-3 for the parts outside the CDR3, the full variable domain is KAGVTQTPRYLIKTRGQQVTLSCSPISGHRSVSWYQQTPGQGLQFLFEYFSETQRNKGNFPGRFSGRQFSNSRSEMNVSTLELGDSALYLCASATSGTADTQYFGPGTRLTVL.

The rearrangement links TRBV7-8 to TRBJ2-1, with D perhaps TRBD1 (5 bases). V lost 1 base and J 11 bases, leaving 21 bases between the germline ends. The CDR3 has 16 amino acids. In germline, CDR1 is SGHVS, CDR2 FQNEAQ. The CDR3: CASSLVFRAFSNKQFF. CDR3 coding DNA: TGTGCCAGCAGCTTAGTCTTCAGGGCCTTTTCCAACAAGCAGTTCTTC.

This clone was counted a single time. J is TRBJ2-2 and V is TRBV9, with 10 bases aligning to TRBD2. Germline V CDR1 and CDR2: SGDLS, YYNGEE. This CDR3 comprises 16 residues. The trim removed 4 bases at V and 3 bases at J, leaving 6 bases unmatched. CDR3 sequence reads: CASSPGLAVYTGELFF. The CDR3 bases are TGTGCCAGCAGCCCCGGACTAGCGGTTTACACCGGGGAGCTGTTTTTT.

This clone was recorded once. The chain uses TRBV7-2 and TRBJ1-3; 9 bases are a match to TRBD1. The germline V gene encodes CDR1 SGHTA and CDR2 FQGNSA. This CDR3 is 15 amino acids long. Germline trimming cut 4 bases from V and 6 bases from J; bases unmatched to any gene: 7. The DNA of the CDR3 is TGTGCCAGCAGCTCCCCGGACAGGGGTAAAAACACCATATATTTT. Residues: CASSSPDRGKNTIYF.

With regard to this clone: A junction boundary mismatches the germline segment, possibly from a read error. J is TRBJ2-5 and V is TRBV3-1 (or the pseudogene TRBV3-2), with 7 nucleotides matching TRBD2. Germline CDR1 LGHDT, CDR2 YNNKEL (reference sequence). The CDR3 has 16 amino acids. The CDR3 DNA reads as TGTGCCAGCAGCCAAGTGGGGGGACTACGCCAACAGACCCAGTACTTC. It encodes CASSQVGGLRQQTQYF.